Sequencing of this T cell receptor (beta chain) was carried out in a study of T cells in tuberculosis. V gave up 0 bases and J gave up 7 bases, with 18 bases separating them. The V gene's germline CDR1 is LGHNA and CDR2 YSLEER. The CDR3 is 16 residues long. Data came from immunoSEQ multiplex PCR; TCRdb stores just in-frame clones and leaves some out. The repertoire holds roughly 30,000 clones, approximately 93% seen once, with 2.2% in the top ten. The specimen sequenced was PBMCs. This sequence was found in a donor aged 10-29 years with latent tuberculosis or without tuberculosis infection. The gene calls are TRBV4-3 and TRBJ1-2, with D tentatively TRBD1 (6 bases). CDR3 nucleotide sequence: TGCGCCAGCAGCCAAGATTCACAGGGTACGGCCTTTGGCTACACCTTC. It yields the protein CASSQDSQGTAFGYTF.